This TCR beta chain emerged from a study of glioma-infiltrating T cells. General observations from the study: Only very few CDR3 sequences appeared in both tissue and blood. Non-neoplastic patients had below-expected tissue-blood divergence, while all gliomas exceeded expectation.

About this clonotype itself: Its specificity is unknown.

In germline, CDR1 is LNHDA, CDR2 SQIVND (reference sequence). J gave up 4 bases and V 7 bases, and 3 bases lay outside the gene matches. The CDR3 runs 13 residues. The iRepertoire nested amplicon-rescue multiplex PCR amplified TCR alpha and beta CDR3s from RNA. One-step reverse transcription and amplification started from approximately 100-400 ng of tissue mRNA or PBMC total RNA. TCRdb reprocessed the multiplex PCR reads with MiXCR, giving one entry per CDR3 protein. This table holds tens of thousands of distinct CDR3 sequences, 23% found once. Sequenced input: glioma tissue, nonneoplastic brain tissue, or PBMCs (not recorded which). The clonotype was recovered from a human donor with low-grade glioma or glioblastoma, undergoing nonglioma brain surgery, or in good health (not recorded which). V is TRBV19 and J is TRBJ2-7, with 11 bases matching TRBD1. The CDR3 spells CASKGTGGYEQYF. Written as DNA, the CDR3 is TGTGCCAGTAAGGGGACAGGGGGATACGAGCAGTACTTC.